Below, one TCR beta chain is given with its context. Its cognate antigen has yet to be identified. There are no base qualities to consult, and no much larger clone falls within one base. Germline trimming amounts to 3 bases on V and 4 bases on J, with 11 as the count of junction bases outside the gene matches. From cysteine to phenylalanine, the CDR3 is 16 amino acids long. CDR3 DNA is the only sequence kept; it has 48 bases, read in frame from the first base. As encoded in the germline V gene (reference sequence), CDR1 is DFQATT while CDR2 is SNEGSKA. The data belong to a study of T cell responses to AZD1222 COVID-19 vaccine (dated by TCRdb to the early 2020s). Describing the broader study: TCR sequencing covered some 250 trial participants: 207 given two doses of AZD1222 and 26 given two doses of MenACWY control vaccine. Trial participants were enrolled by age into subgroups of 18-55, 56-69 and 70-plus years, and around 150, 29 and 61 TCR-sequenced participants, respectively, were included in these subgroups. What the work shows at the level of the full study, not this receptor alone: Reportedly, close to half of the unique spike-specific TCRs recognized epitopes lying outside the regions that are mutated in the B.1.351 and B.1.1.7 variants. Vaccine-associated CD4 TCRs spanned the whole spike protein, with dominant responses in regions 160-218 and 743-854. Only five or six AZD1222 recipients were SARS-CoV-2 seropositive at baseline, limiting conclusions about previously exposed vaccinees. Because no day 14 peak-response samples were available, repertoires were characterized only after the peak T cell response. Participants were mostly white British, with more females than males. The authors suggested clonal diversity may have been underestimated. The 56-69-year group was small, and its depth increase did not reach significance, likely because of low power. After two AZD1222 doses, both the breadth and the depth of spike-specific TCRs were significantly higher than at day 0 and than in MenACWY recipients.

The CDR3 regions of human TCRbeta chains were analyzed by immunosequencing. On the study's bioinformatics: TCRs in the repertoires were compared against a reference library of SARS-CoV-2-specific TCRs that had been generated with the MIRA antigen-specificity platform. Breadth meant the fraction of unique TCRs that were SARS-CoV-2-associated, whereas depth meant the fraction of total T cells that were SARS-CoV-2-associated. Using the MIRA data, each spike-specific TCR was assigned both to the spike region to which the TCR was reactive and to a CD4 or CD8 class. Log10-transformed breadth and depth values were compared by one-way ANOVA with Sidak's multiple comparisons tests. Imported from immuneACCESS, the table was reduced by TCRdb to in-frame sequences with V and J called. These copies leave out some clones; in studies compared against another copy, an unresolved V gene accounts for under half, and the cause of the remainder is not known. V and J calls and clone size are those listed in that table; D and trimming were worked out from the DNA. This sample gives 150,000 to 190,000 clones in total; 85% to 90% of them show up just once. The biggest ten clones account for roughly 10% of the sample.

Interpreted using the paper, the time point label stands for: about 28 days (+/-7) after the second vaccine dose. AZD1222 recipients given second doses at about 4 weeks or at about 12 weeks were pooled, since spike-specific TCR depth and breadth were not found to differ between the two schedules. Vaccinee samples came from UK trials COV001 and COV002, including a single-blind randomized controlled phase 2/3 trial of AZD1222 (ChAdOx1 nCoV-19) in healthy adults. Trial participant PBMC samples were collected at day 0 and day 28 after the second dose for TCRbeta chain sequencing. This clonotype was obtained from an adult who received the AZD1222 COVID-19 vaccine. The sequences come from peripheral blood, collected 28 days after the second AZD1222 dose. Recombination joined TRBV20-1 with TRBJ2-1, and 8 junction bases match TRBD2. The CDR3 protein sequence reads: CSASRAGVIKYNEQFF. The nucleotides are TGCAGTGCTAGTCGAGCGGGGGTTATTAAGTACAATGAGCAGTTCTTC.